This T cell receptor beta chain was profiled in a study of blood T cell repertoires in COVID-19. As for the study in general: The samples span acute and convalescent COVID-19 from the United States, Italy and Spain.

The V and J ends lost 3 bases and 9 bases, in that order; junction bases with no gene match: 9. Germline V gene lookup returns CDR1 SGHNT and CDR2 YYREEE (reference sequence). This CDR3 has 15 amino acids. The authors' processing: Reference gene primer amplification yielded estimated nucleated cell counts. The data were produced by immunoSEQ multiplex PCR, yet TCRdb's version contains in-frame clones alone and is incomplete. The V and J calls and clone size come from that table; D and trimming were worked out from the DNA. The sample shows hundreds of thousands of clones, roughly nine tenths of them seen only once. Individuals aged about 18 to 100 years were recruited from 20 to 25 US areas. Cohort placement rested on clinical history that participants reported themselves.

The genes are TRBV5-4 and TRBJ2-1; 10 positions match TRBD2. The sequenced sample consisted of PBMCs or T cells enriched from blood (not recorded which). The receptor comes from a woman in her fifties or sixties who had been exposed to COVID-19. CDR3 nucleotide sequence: TGTGCCAGCAGCTGGAACCAGCGGGGGGGCATTGAGCAGTTCTTC. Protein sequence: CASSWNQRGGIEQFF.